The T cell receptor beta chain under discussion was sequenced for a study of technical replicates of blood from a few donors. Germline V gene data show CDR1 as ENHRY and CDR2 as SYGVKD. The CDR3 sequence is 14 residues long. About this clone itself: An end of the junction does not agree with germline; a read error may underlie this.

Data came from immunoSEQ multiplex PCR; TCRdb stores just in-frame clones and leaves some out. The data contain 60,000 to 90,000 clones, 85% to 95% of them singletons. Source material: T cells isolated from PBMCs. This receptor was identified in a human donor in good health. This chain links TRBV10-3 with TRBJ2-7; D might be TRBD2 (7 bases). In nucleotides, the CDR3 is TGTGCCGTCAGGGGAGGACTAGTTAGCTACGAGCAGTACTTC. Translating it yields CAVRGGLVSYEQYF.